These 20 T cell receptor beta chains originate from one sample sequenced in a study of cytomegalovirus exposure and HLA in healthy donors (dated by TCRdb to 2016 to 2017). The library came from the immunoSEQ multiplex PCR assay. The multiplex PCR relied on a mix of 60 forward primers for TCR Vbeta segments and 13 reverse primers for TCR Jbeta segments. TCRdb mirrors the immuneACCESS table, restricted to in-frame sequences. Some clones are absent from its copies; in checked studies, under half trace to an unresolved V gene, and the reason for the others is unknown. In all, the sample holds under 200,000 clones, and 80% of those were seen once. The leading ten clones occupy 1.5% to 2% of the sample. What was sequenced was PBMCs. The receptors stem from a human donor in good health.

The chain recombines TRBV6-9 with TRBJ2-7; D uncertain. The CDR3 is made up of 11 amino acids. Trimming left V 4 bases short and J 2 bases short, with 3 bases between. The V gene's germline CDR1 is MNHGY and CDR2 SVAAGI. CDR3 DNA sequence: TGTGCCAGCAGTTCTACCTACGAGCAGTACTTC. Residues: CASSSTYEQYF.

This clone has only a few counts. This sequence joins TRBV27 and TRBJ2-7; the D gene is possibly TRBD2 (5 bases). Germline V gives CDR1 MNHEY, CDR2 SMNVEV (reference sequence). Between the trimmed V and J ends, which lost 4 bases and 6 bases, there was a span of 19 bases. There are 15 residues in the CDR3. CDR3 bases: TGTGCCAGCAGTTCACACCCCCAGGAACGGGGCGAGCAGTACTTC. It codes for CASSSHPQERGEQYF.

This sequence joins TRBV2 and TRBJ2-1; no clear D gene. Germline V gives CDR1 SNHLY, CDR2 FYNNEI. V gave up 8 bases and J gave up 1 base, with 12 bases separating them. The CDR3 is 14 residues long. DNA for the CDR3: TGTGCCAGCTCGTTGAGTTTTTCCTACAATGAGCAGTTCTTC. It codes for CASSLSFSYNEQFF.

The chain has TRBV5-1 and TRBJ2-3; TRBD2 agrees at 10 bases. The CDR3 loop spans 15 amino acids. Trimming at V came to 3 bases and at J to 2 bases, leaving 3 bases not matched to a gene. Germline CDR1 reads SGHRS; CDR2 reads YFSETQ. The CDR3 nucleotides read TGCGCCAGCAGCTCGAGCGGGGGGGCCACAGATACGCAGTATTTT. This gives the protein CASSSSGGATDTQYF.

The rearrangement links TRBV10-3 to TRBJ2-5; TRBD2 matches at 9 bases. CDR1 is ENHRY and CDR2 is SYGVKD in the germline V gene. V lost 3 bases, J lost 1 base, and 6 bases stayed unmatched. The CDR3 has 16 residues. The CDR3 reads CAISEISGGLQETQYF. The CDR3 DNA is TGTGCCATCAGTGAAATTAGCGGGGGACTCCAAGAGACCCAGTACTTC.

The rearrangement links TRBV7-9 to TRBJ1-2, with D possibly TRBD1 on 6 matching bases. Trimming stripped 1 base from V and 6 bases from J, with 15 bases between. This CDR3 contains 15 residues. CDR1 and CDR2 from the germline V gene are SEHNR and FQNEAQ (reference sequence). The CDR3 region is CASSLGQVPVDGYTF. DNA for the CDR3: TGTGCCAGCAGCTTAGGACAGGTTCCAGTTGATGGCTACACCTTC. The full variable domain, in which reference TRBV7-9 and TRBJ1-2 provide the parts outside the CDR3, is DTGVSQNPRHKITKRGQNVTFRCDPISEHNRLYWYRQTLGQGPEFLTYFQNEAQLEKSRLLSDRFSAERPKGSFSTLEIQRTEQGDSAMYLCASSLGQVPVDGYTFGSGTRLTVV.

J is TRBJ2-7 and V is TRBV15; D might be TRBD1 (5 bases). The V gene's germline CDR1 is LNHNV and CDR2 YYDKDF (reference sequence). The CDR3 contains 15 residues. V lost 0 bases, J lost 2 bases, and 11 bases lay in between. The CDR3 sequence: CATSREDSLTYEQYF. CDR3 sequence (DNA): TGTGCCACCAGCAGAGAAGACAGCTTAACCTACGAGCAGTACTTC.

The chain uses TRBV19 and TRBJ1-4; D not certain. CDR1 LNHDA and CDR2 SQIVND come from the germline V gene (reference sequence). The V gene lost 2 bases and the J gene lost 5 bases, with 9 bases spanning the gap. CDR3 length equals 14 residues. CDR3 in amino acids: CASSISISNEKLFF. CDR3 in DNA: TGTGCCAGTAGTATAAGTATAAGCAATGAAAAACTGTTTTTT.

The DNA for the CDR3 is TGTGCCAGCAGCGGACTAGCGGGGGGCGCAGATACGCAGTATTTT. Its protein is CASSGLAGGADTQYF. The chain uses TRBV9 and TRBJ2-3; 13 nucleotides agree with TRBD2. CDR3 length equals 15 residues. The V segment lost 3 bases and the J segment 4 bases; nucleotides outside the gene matches: 2. CDR1 and CDR2 (germline): SGDLS, YYNGEE.

The chain carries TRBV7-2 and TRBJ2-7; 10 bases are shared with TRBD1. The CDR3 totals 15 residues. Germline V gives CDR1 SGHTA, CDR2 FQGNSA. Germline trimming cut 0 bases from V and 5 bases from J; bases unmatched to any gene: 4. The CDR3 bases are TGTGCCAGCAGCTTAGCGGGACAGGGGAGGGACGAGCAGTACTTC. This codes for CASSLAGQGRDEQYF.

The genes are TRBV7-6 and TRBJ1-4; D gene ambiguous. CDR1 is SGHVS, CDR2 FNYEAQ, per germline. The CDR3 length is 12 residues. Trimming cost V 6 bases and J 3 bases, with 5 bases left between them. Written as DNA, the CDR3 is TGTGCCAGCAGGGACTCTAATGAAAAACTGTTTTTT. Its protein product is CASRDSNEKLFF.

This clone was counted a few times. V gene TRBV7-8 combines with J gene TRBJ2-7; 11 bases match TRBD1. From germline, CDR1 is SGHVS and CDR2 FQNEAQ. The ends lost 5 bases at V and 3 bases at J; junction bases unmatched: 9. This CDR3 spans 16 amino acids. CDR3 in amino acids: CASSPPKGTGGYEQYF. The DNA of the CDR3 is TGTGCCAGCAGCCCCCCCAAGGGGACAGGGGGCTACGAGCAGTACTTC.

About this clone: Other DNA sequences in the same sample also yield this CDR3. V gene TRBV5-1 combines with J gene TRBJ1-6, with 7 bases aligning to TRBD1. Germline loops: CDR1 SGHRS, CDR2 YFSETQ. CDR3 length: 14 amino acids. The V and J ends lost 3 bases and 7 bases, in that order; junction bases with no gene match: 4. CDR3 nucleotides: TGCGCCAGCAGCTCGGGACAGCTGAATTCACCCCTCCACTTT. Translation gives CASSSGQLNSPLHF.

The chain has TRBV9 and TRBJ2-5; 10 nucleotides match TRBD2. Germline loops: CDR1 SGDLS, CDR2 YYNGEE. This CDR3 is built from 18 residues. The V and J ends lost 3 bases and 0 bases, in that order; junction bases with no gene match: 11. The CDR3 protein is CASSGPTGLAGDQETQYF. The CDR3 DNA reads as TGTGCCAGCAGCGGACCGACCGGGCTAGCGGGGGACCAAGAGACCCAGTACTTC.

The rearrangement uses TRBV4-3 and TRBJ2-1; D is undetermined. This CDR3 has 16 amino acids. V shed 4 bases and J shed 0 bases, with 13 bases lying between them. Germline loops: CDR1 LGHNA, CDR2 YSLEER. CDR3 sequence: CASSRAQVGSYNEQFF. CDR3 bases: TGCGCCAGCAGCCGGGCCCAGGTCGGCTCCTACAATGAGCAGTTCTTC.

The chain joins TRBV6-1 to TRBJ1-2; a weak D match, TRBD1 (6 bases). The CDR3 extends over 13 amino acids. Germline CDR1 reads MNHNS; CDR2 reads SASEGT. V shed 6 bases and J shed 4 bases, with 12 bases lying between them. The CDR3 protein is CASSPGVGYGYTF. Here the CDR3 DNA reads TGTGCCAGCAGCCCAGGGGTGGGCTATGGCTACACCTTC.

The J gene is TRBJ1-2, the V gene TRBV4-3; maybe TRBD1 (6 bases). Germline assignment: CDR1 LGHNA and CDR2 YSLEER. CDR3 length: 15 amino acids. V lost 0 bases and J 4 bases, leaving 12 bases between the germline ends. The CDR3: CASSQDPSDSYGYTF. CDR3 DNA sequence: TGCGCCAGCAGCCAAGACCCCTCGGACAGCTATGGCTACACCTTC.

V is TRBV4-1 and J is TRBJ2-3; D is possibly TRBD2 (5 bases). The CDR3 length is 16 residues. V was clipped by 0 bases and J by 4 bases, with 14 bases between them. Germline CDR1 is MGHRA and CDR2 is YSYEKL. The CDR3 region has the DNA TGCGCCAGCAGCCAAGATCCTTCCGGGATAGCAGATACGCAGTATTTT. Translation: CASSQDPSGIADTQYF.

CDR3 sequence reads: CASSPRDRHYYGYTF. The CDR3 nucleotides read TGTGCCAGCAGTCCCCGGGACAGGCACTACTATGGCTACACCTTC. The chain joins TRBV27 to TRBJ1-2; 8 bases agree with TRBD1. The germline gives CDR1 MNHEY, CDR2 SMNVEV (reference sequence). The CDR3 runs to 15 residues. J gave up 3 bases and V 5 bases, and 8 bases lay outside the gene matches.

Of note for this clone: Other DNA sequences from this sample encode an identical CDR3 as well. The chain is built from TRBV2 and TRBJ1-1; 8 bases are shared with TRBD1. This CDR3 contains 14 residues. CDR1 SNHLY and CDR2 FYNNEI come from the germline V gene. The V and J ends lost 5 bases and 1 base, in that order; junction bases with no gene match: 3. CDR3 sequence (DNA): TGTGCCAGCAGTCGGACAGGGCGGAACACTGAAGCTTTCTTT. This encodes CASSRTGRNTEAFF.